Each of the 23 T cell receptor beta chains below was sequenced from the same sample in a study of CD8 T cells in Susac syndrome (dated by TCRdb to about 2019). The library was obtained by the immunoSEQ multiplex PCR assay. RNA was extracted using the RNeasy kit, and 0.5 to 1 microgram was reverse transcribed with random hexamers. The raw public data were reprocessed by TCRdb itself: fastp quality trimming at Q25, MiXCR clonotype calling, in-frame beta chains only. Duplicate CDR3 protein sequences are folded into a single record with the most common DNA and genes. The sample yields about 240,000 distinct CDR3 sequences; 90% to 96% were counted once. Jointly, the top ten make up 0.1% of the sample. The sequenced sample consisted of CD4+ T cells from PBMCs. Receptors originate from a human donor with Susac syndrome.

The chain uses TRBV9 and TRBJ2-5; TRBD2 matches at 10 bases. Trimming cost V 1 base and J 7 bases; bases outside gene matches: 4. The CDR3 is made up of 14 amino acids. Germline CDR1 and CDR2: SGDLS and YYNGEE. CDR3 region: CASSVLAGDRTQYF. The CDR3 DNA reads TGTGCCAGCAGCGTACTAGCGGGAGACCGGACCCAGTACTTC.

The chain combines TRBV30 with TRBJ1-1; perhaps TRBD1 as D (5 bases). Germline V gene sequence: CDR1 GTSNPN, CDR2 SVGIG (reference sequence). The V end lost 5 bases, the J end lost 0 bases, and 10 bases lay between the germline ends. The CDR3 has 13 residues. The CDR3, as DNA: TGTGCCTGGGGGGCAGGCATGAACACTGAAGCTTTCTTT. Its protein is CAWGAGMNTEAFF.

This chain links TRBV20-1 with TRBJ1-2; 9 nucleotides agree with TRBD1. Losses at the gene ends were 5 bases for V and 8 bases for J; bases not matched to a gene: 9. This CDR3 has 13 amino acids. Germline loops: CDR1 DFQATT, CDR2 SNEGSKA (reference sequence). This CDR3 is CSARTGVVYGYTF. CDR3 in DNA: TGCAGTGCTCGGACAGGGGTAGTGTACGGCTACACCTTC.

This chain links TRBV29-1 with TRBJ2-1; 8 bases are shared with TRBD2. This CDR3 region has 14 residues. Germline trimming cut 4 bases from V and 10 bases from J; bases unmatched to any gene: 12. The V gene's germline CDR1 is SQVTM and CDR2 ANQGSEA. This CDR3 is CSVALPGLADEQFF. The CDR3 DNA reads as TGCAGCGTTGCCCTACCCGGACTAGCTGACGAGCAGTTCTTC.

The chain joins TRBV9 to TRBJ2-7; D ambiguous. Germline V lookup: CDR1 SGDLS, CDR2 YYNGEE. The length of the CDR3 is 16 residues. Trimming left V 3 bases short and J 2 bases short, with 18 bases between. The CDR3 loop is CASSARSGGTAYEQYF. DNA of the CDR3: TGTGCCAGCAGCGCCCGATCGGGTGGTACAGCCTACGAGCAGTACTTC. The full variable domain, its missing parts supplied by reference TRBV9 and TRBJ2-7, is DSGVTQTPKHLITATGQRVTLRCSPRSGDLSVYWYQQSLDQGLQFLIQYYNGEERAKGNILERFSAQQFPDLHSELNLSSLELGDSALYFCASSARSGGTAYEQYFGPGTRLTVT.

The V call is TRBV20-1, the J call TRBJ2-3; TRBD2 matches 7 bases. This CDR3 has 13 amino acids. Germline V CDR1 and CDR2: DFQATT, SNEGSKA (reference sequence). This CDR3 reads CSPLRGEADTQYF. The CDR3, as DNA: TGCAGCCCTTTACGGGGGGAGGCAGATACGCAGTATTTT.

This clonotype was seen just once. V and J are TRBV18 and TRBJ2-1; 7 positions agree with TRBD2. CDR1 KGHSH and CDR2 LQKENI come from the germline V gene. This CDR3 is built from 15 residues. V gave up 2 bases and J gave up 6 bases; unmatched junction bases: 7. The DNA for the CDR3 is TGTGCCAGCTCACCATGGGCTAGCGGAGTCAATGAGCAGTTCTTC. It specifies CASSPWASGVNEQFF.

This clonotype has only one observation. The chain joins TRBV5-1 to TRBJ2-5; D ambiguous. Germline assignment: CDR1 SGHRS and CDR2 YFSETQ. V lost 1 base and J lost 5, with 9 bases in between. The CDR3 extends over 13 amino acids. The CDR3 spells CASSLPARETQYF. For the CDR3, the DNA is TGCGCCAGCAGCTTGCCTGCAAGGGAGACCCAGTACTTC.

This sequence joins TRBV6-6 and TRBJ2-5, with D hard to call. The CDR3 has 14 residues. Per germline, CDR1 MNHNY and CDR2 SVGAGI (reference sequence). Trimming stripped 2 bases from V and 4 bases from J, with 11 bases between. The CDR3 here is CASSYGGSLETQYF. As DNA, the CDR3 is TGTGCCAGCAGTTACGGTGGCAGCCTAGAGACCCAGTACTTC.

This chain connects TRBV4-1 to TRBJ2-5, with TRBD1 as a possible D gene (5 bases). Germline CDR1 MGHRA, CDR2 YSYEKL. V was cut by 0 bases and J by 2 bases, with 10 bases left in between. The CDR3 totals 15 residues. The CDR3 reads CASSQDGAAQETQYF. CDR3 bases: TGCGCCAGCAGCCAAGATGGGGCAGCTCAAGAGACCCAGTACTTC.

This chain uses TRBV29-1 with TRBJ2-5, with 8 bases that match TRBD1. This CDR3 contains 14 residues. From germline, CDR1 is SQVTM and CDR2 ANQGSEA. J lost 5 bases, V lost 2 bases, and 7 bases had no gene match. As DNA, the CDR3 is TGCAGCGTTGAAAATAGACAGGGGCGGGAGACCCAGTACTTC. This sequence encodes CSVENRQGRETQYF.

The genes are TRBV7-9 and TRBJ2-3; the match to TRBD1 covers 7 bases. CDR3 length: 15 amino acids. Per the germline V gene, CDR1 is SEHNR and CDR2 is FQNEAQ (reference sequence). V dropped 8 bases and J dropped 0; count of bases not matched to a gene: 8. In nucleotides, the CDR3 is TGTGCCAGCGGGACCAGGACAGGTAGCACAGATACGCAGTATTTT. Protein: CASGTRTGSTDTQYF. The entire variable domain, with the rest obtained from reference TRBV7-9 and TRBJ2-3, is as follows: DTGVSQNPRHKITKRGQNVTFRCDPISEHNRLYWYRQTLGQGPEFLTYFQNEAQLEKSRLLSDRFSAERPKGSFSTLEIQRTEQGDSAMYLCASGTRTGSTDTQYFGPGTRLTVL.

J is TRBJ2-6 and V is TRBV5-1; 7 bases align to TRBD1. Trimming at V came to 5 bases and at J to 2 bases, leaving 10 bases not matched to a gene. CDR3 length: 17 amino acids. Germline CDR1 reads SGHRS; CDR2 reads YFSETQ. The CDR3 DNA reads TGCGCCAGCAGGCCCCCCCGACAGGGACCTGGGGCCAACGTCCTGACTTTC. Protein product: CASRPPRQGPGANVLTF.

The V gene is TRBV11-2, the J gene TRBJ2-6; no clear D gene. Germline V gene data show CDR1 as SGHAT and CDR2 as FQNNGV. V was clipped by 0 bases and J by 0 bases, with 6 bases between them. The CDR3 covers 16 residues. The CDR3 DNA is TGTGCCAGCAGCTTAGAGCCACACTCTGGGGCCAACGTCCTGACTTTC. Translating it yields CASSLEPHSGANVLTF.

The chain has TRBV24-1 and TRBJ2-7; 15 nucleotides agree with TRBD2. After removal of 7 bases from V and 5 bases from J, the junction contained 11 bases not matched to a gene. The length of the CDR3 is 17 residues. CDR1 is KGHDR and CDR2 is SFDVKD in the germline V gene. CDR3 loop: CATRGLAGGKLSHEQYF. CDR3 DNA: TGTGCCACCAGGGGACTAGCGGGAGGAAAGTTGTCCCACGAGCAGTACTTC.

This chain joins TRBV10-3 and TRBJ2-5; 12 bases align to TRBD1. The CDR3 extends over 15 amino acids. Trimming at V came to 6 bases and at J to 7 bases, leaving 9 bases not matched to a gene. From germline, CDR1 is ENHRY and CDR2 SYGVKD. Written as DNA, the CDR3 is TGTGCCATCAGGGGACAGGGGGCGCCCCCAGTGACCCAGTACTTC. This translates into CAIRGQGAPPVTQYF.

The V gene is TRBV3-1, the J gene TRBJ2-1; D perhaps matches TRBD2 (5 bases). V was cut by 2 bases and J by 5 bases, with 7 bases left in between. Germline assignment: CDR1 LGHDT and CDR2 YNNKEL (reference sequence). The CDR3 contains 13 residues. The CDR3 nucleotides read TGTGCCAGCAGCCAACGGACTCACAATGAGCAGTTCTTC. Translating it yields CASSQRTHNEQFF.

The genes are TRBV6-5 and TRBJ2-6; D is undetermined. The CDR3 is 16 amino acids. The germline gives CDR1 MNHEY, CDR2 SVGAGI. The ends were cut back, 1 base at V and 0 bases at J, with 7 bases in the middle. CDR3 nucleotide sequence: TGTGCCAGCAGTTACTTTCGGAGCTCTGGGGCCAACGTCCTGACTTTC. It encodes CASSYFRSSGANVLTF.

Written as DNA, the CDR3 is TGTGCCAGCAGTCCGGGGTCGCCGTTTAATGAAAAACTGTTTTTT. This codes for CASSPGSPFNEKLFF. The V and J genes are TRBV28 and TRBJ1-4; D ambiguous. Germline-derived CDR1 and CDR2 are MDHEN and SYDVKM. There are 15 residues in the CDR3. Trimming took 5 bases from V and 4 from J, leaving 14 bases between them.

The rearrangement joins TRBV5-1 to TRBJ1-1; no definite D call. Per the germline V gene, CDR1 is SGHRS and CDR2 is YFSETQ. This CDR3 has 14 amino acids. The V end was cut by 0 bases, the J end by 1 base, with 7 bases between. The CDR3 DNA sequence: TGCGCCAGCAGCTTGGGATCGGGGAACACTGAAGCTTTCTTT. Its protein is CASSLGSGNTEAFF.

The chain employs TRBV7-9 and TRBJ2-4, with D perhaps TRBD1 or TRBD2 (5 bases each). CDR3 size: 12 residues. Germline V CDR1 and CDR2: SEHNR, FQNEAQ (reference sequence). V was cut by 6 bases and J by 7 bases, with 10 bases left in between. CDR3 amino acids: CASRTEGNIQYF. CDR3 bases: TGTGCCAGCAGGACCGAGGGGAACATTCAGTACTTC.

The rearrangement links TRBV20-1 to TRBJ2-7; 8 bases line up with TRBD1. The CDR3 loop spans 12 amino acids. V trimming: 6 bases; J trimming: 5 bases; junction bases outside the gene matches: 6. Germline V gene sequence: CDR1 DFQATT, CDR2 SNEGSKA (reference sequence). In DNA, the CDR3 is TGCAGTGCCGGGACAGGACGGGACGAGCAGTACTTC. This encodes CSAGTGRDEQYF.

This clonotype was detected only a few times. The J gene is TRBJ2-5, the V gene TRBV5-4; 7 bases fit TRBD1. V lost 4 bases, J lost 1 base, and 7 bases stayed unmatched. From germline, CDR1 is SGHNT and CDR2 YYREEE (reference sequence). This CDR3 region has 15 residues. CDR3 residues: CASSPGGRFQETQYF. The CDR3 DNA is TGTGCCAGCAGCCCAGGGGGACGCTTCCAAGAGACCCAGTACTTC. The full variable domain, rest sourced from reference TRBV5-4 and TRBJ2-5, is ETGVTQSPTHLIKTRGQQVTLRCSSQSGHNTVSWYQQALGQGPQFIFQYYREEENGRGNFPPRFSGLQFPNYSSELNVNALELDDSALYLCASSPGGRFQETQYFGPGTRLLVL.